These 5 T cell receptor beta chains originate from one sample sequenced in a study of blood T cell repertoires in COVID-19. The repertoire was sequenced with immunoSEQ multiplex PCR; TCRdb's copy has only in-frame clones and lacks some. This table holds around 200,000 clones, about nine tenths found once. The specimen was peripheral blood. These receptors came from a man between 50 and 59 years old with acute or convalescent COVID-19.

CDR3 in DNA: TGCAGCGACTTACAGGGCGACTATGGCTACACCTTC. Translating gives CSDLQGDYGYTF. This chain joins TRBV29-1 and TRBJ1-2; the D gene is possibly TRBD1 (6 bases). CDR3 size: 12 residues. The germline gives CDR1 SQVTM, CDR2 ANQGSEA. The V gene lost 7 bases and the J gene lost 3 bases, with 12 bases spanning the gap.

The chain combines TRBV20-1 with TRBJ1-4, with D maybe TRBD1 (6 bases). The CDR3 spans 13 residues. Trimming removed 7 bases from V and 7 bases from J, with 16 bases in between. Germline V CDR1 and CDR2: DFQATT, SNEGSKA (reference sequence). Here the CDR3 reads CSVSRGASEKLFF. For the CDR3, the DNA is TGCAGTGTTAGTCGGGGGGCTAGTGAAAAACTGTTTTTT.

V and J are TRBV19 and TRBJ2-2; TRBD1 is a possible D gene (5 bases). Germline values: CDR1 LNHDA, CDR2 SQIVND (reference sequence). Trimming took 3 bases from V and 5 from J, leaving 16 bases between them. The CDR3 runs 16 residues. The CDR3 region is CASSMVGQGRTGELFF. CDR3 nucleotides: TGTGCCAGTAGTATGGTAGGGCAGGGTCGAACCGGGGAGCTGTTTTTT.

V and J are TRBV2 and TRBJ1-4; TRBD1 is a possible D gene (5 bases). V dropped 5 bases and J dropped 8 bases, with 15 bases sitting between them. This CDR3 is 14 amino acids long. Germline V gene sequence: CDR1 SNHLY, CDR2 FYNNEI. The CDR3 is CASSLVTGREKLFF. The CDR3 DNA reads as TGTGCCAGCAGTCTCGTTACAGGAAGGGAAAAACTGTTTTTT.

This chain connects TRBV2 to TRBJ2-2; TRBD2 matches at 7 bases. The CDR3 runs to 16 residues. The junction had 8 bases not matched to a gene; V was cut back by 6 bases and J by 1 base. The germline CDR1 and CDR2 sequences are SNHLY and FYNNEI. CDR3 sequence reads: CASSSSGALNTGELFF. CDR3 DNA: TGTGCCAGCAGCAGCAGCGGGGCCCTGAACACCGGGGAGCTGTTTTTT.